This T cell receptor beta chain derives from a study of early T cells in non-severe SARS-CoV-2 infection. Study results and caveats: A preference for anti-spike CD8 responses marked VDJdb matching, which missed private and CD4 specificities.

This clonotype was recorded many times. What it recognizes is unknown. Researchers tagged individual cDNA molecules with unique molecular identifiers. TCRdb redid the calling of the 5' RACE reads with MiXCR, one entry per CDR3 protein. In the table there are tens of thousands of distinct CDR3 sequences, roughly 4.1% of which are singletons. This sequence originates from an adult who was a healthcare worker with PCR-confirmed SARS-CoV-2 infection or an uninfected control (not recorded which). Input material: whole blood.

The CDR3 DNA reads as TGCAGTGCCAGTGGGCTCGCGGACGAGCAGTACTTC. Translating it yields CSASGLADEQYF. The chain has TRBV20-1 and TRBJ2-7; no definite D call. This CDR3 has 12 amino acids. CDR1 is DFQATT and CDR2 is SNEGSKA in the germline V gene (reference sequence). V was shortened by 6 bases and J by 5 bases, with 14 bases between the two germline ends.